The clone carrying this T cell receptor (beta chain) came up a few times. Antigen: not known. The data were obtained in a study of T cell responses to AZD1222 COVID-19 vaccine. Regarding the study as a whole: Clonal diversity may have been underestimated, and the donors were mostly white British, with more females than males. Repertoires were collected only later (after the peak T cell response had occurred).

Clones were sequenced by immunoSEQ multiplex PCR, and TCRdb holds only the in-frame ones, with some missing. The sample holds over 150,000 clones; 85% to 95% are singletons and the top ten take under 1.1%. This sample comprised peripheral blood, obtained 28 days after the second dose of the MenACWY control vaccine. This clonotype was sampled from an adult who received the MenACWY meningococcal vaccine as a control.

The CDR3 sequence is CASSSQGWNTEAFF. DNA of the CDR3: TGTGCCAGCAGTTCACAGGGGTGGAACACTGAAGCTTTCTTT. The V call is TRBV28, the J call TRBJ1-1, with TRBD1 matching 7 bases. The CDR3 has 14 residues. Losses at the gene ends were 4 bases for V and 1 base for J; bases not matched to a gene: 3. Germline V CDR1 and CDR2: MDHEN, SYDVKM.